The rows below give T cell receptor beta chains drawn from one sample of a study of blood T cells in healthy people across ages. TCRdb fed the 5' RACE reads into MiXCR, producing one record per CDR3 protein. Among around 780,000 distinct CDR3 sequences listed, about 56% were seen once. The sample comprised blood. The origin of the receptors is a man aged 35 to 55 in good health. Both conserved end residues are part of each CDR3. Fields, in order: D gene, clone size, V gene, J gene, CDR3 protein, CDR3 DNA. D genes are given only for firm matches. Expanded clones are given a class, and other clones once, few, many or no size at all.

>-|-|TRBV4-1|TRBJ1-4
CASSQGPWGITNEKLFF
TGCGCCAGCAGCCAAGGTCCGTGGGGTATCACTAATGAAAAACTGTTTTTT
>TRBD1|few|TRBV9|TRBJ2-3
CASSPSGRGQGLNPDTQYF
TGTGCCAGCAGCCCCAGTGGTAGGGGACAGGGTTTAAATCCAGATACGCAGTATTTT
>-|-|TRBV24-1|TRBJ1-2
CATSGSRQNGYTF
TGTGCCACCAGTGGATCCCGACAGAATGGCTACACCTTC
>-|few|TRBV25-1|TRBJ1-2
CASSAWTVNYGYTF
TGTGCCAGCAGCGCCTGGACAGTCAACTATGGCTACACCTTC
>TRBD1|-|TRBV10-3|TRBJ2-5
CAISELQGARGETQYF
TGTGCCATCAGTGAGCTACAGGGGGCGCGGGGAGAGACCCAGTACTTC
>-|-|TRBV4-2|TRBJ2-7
CASSPDPFSYEQYF
TGTGCCAGCAGCCCCGATCCCTTCTCCTACGAGCAGTACTTC
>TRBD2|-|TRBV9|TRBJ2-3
CASSVAGGKDTQYF
TGTGCCAGCAGCGTAGCGGGGGGTAAGGATACGCAGTATTTT
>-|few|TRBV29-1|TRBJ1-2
CSVDNGYTF
TGCAGCGTAGATAATGGCTACACCTTC
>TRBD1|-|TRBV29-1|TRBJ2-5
CSVVGTGVGEQYF
TGCAGCGTTGTGGGGACAGGGGTTGGAGAGCAGTACTTC
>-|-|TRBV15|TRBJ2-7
CATSRDRSYEQYF
TGTGCCACCAGCAGAGACAGGTCCTACGAGCAGTACTTC
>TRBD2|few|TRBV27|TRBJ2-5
CASSLIAGGPQETQYF
TGTGCCAGCAGTTTAATAGCGGGGGGCCCCCAAGAGACCCAGTACTTC
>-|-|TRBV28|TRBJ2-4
CASSFGQTPTTEYF
TGTGCCAGCAGTTTTGGGCAGACCCCTACGACGGAGTACTTC
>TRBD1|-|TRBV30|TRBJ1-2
CAWTQVTGINYGYTF
TGTGCCTGGACCCAAGTGACAGGGATTAACTATGGCTACACCTTC
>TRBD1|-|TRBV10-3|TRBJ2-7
CAISDTGAVNSYEQYF
TGTGCCATCAGTGACACAGGGGCTGTCAACTCCTACGAGCAGTACTTC
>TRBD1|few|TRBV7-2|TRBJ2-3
CASRRDRGDHTQYF
TGTGCCAGCAGACGTGACAGGGGGGACCATACGCAGTATTTT
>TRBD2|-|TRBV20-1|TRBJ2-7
CSARSRPRLLFDGGTSALYEQYF
TGCAGTGCGAGATCAAGACCTCGGTTATTATTTGATGGCGGGACTAGCGCATTGTACGAGCAGTACTTC
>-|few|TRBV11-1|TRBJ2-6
CASSPEQLSSGANVLTF
TGTGCCAGCAGTCCCGAACAATTAAGCTCTGGGGCCAACGTCCTGACTTTC
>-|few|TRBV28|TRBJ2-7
CATEPTPGTFEQYF
TGTGCCACCGAACCGACCCCCGGGACATTCGAGCAGTACTTC
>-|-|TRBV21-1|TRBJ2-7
CASSKGIIRDRGGEQYF
TGTGCCAGCAGCAAAGGTATTATTCGGGACAGGGGCGGCGAGCAGTACTTC
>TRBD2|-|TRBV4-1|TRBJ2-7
CASSQAGLGGSYERYF
TGCGCCAGCAGCCAAGCAGGACTAGGAGGTTCCTACGAGCGGTACTTC
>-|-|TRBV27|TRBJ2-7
CASSPTGGNAYEQYF
TGTGCCAGCAGTCCTACAGGAGGGAATGCCTACGAGCAGTACTTC
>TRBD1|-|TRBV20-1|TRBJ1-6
CSAQGQYRYSPLHF
TGCAGTGCTCAGGGACAGTACCGTTACTCACCCCTCCACTTT
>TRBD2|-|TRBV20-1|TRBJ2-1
CSARETSGSYEQFF
TGCAGTGCTAGAGAGACTAGCGGGAGTTATGAGCAGTTCTTC
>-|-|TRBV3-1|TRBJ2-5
CASSLKEETQYF
TGTGCCAGCAGCCTGAAGGAAGAGACCCAGTACTTC
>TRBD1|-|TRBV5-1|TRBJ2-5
CASSPPGQGKGETQYF
TGCGCCAGCAGCCCGCCCGGACAGGGAAAAGGGGAGACCCAGTACTTC
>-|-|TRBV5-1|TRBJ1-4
CASSTRPGADEKLFF
TGCGCCAGCAGCACACGACCCGGGGCTGATGAAAAACTGTTTTTT
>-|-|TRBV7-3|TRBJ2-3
CASNLMASTDTQYF
TGTGCCAGCAACTTAATGGCGAGCACAGATACGCAGTATTTT
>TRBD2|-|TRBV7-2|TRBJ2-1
CASSPAGGRIAQFF
TGTGCCAGCAGCCCAGCTGGCGGGAGAATCGCCCAGTTCTTC
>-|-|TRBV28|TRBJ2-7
CASSGGDSSYEQYF
TGTGCCAGCAGTGGCGGGGATAGCTCCTACGAGCAGTACTTC
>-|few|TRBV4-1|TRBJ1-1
CASSPLRENTEAFF
TGCGCCAGCAGCCCGCTCAGGGAGAACACTGAAGCTTTCTTT
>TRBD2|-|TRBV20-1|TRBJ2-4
CSARAKIAGGLKNIQYF
TGCAGTGCTAGAGCTAAGATAGCGGGGGGGCTCAAAAACATTCAGTACTTC
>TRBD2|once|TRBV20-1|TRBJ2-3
CSAPRRTSVLTDTQYF
TGCAGTGCTCCCCGCAGAACTAGCGTTCTCACAGATACGCAGTATTTT
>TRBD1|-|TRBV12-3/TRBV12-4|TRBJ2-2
CASRTRQGIGGELFF
TGTGCCAGCAGAACCCGACAGGGGATCGGCGGGGAGCTGTTTTTT
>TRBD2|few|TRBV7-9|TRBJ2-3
CASSLPGTSGGYTDTQYF
TGTGCCAGCAGCTTACCCGGGACTAGCGGGGGGTACACAGATACGCAGTATTTT
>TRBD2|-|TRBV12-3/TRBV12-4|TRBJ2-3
CASIKRLAGSTETQYF
TGTGCCAGCATTAAGAGACTAGCGGGGAGCACAGAGACGCAGTATTTT
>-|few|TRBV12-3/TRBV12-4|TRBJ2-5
CASSEILGTQYF
TGTGCCAGCAGTGAAATACTGGGGACCCAGTACTTC
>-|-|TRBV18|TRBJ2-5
CASASERELQYF
TGTGCCAGCGCCTCCGAAAGGGAATTGCAGTACTTC
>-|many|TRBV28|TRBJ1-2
CASSRPGAGHYGYTF
TGTGCCAGCAGCCGCCCGGGAGCGGGTCACTATGGCTACACCTTC
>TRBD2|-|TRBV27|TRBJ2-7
CASSVGRGDEQYF
TGTGCCAGCAGTGTTGGTCGGGGGGACGAGCAGTACTTC
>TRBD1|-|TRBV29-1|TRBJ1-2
CSGRQGNCGYTF
TGCAGCGGGAGACAGGGGAACTGTGGCTACACCTTC
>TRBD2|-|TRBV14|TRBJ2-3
CASSQLGQVVTSGFTDTQYF
TGTGCCAGCAGCCAGTTAGGACAGGTGGTGACTAGCGGATTCACAGATACGCAGTATTTT
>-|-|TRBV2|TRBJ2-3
CACSWTDTQYF
TGTGCCTGCAGCTGGACTGATACGCAGTATTTT
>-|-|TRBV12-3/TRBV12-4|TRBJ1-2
CASSPWGEGNYGYTF
TGTGCCAGCAGTCCCTGGGGGGAGGGGAACTATGGCTACACCTTC
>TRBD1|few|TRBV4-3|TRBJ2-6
CASSPTGVLAGANVLTF
TGCGCCAGCAGCCCCACAGGGGTATTGGCTGGGGCCAACGTCCTGACTTTC
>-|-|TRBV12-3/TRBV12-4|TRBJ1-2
CASSFRQNYTF
TGTGCCAGCAGTTTCCGACAGAACTACACCTTC
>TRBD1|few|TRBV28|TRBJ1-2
CASSGTGVGYFHYGYTF
TGTGCCAGCAGTGGGACAGGAGTAGGCTACTTCCACTATGGCTACACCTTC
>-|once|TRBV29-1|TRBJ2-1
CSVGQPTANEQFF
TGCAGCGTCGGACAGCCTACCGCCAATGAGCAGTTCTTC
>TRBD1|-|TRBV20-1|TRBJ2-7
CSALRTGGVYEQYF
TGCAGTGCTTTACGGACAGGGGGCGTCTACGAGCAGTACTTC
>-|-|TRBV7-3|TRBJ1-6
CASSLAGPRTESPLHF
TGTGCCAGCAGCTTAGCGGGGCCGCGGACAGAGTCACCCCTCCACTTT
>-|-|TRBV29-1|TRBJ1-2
CSVETRWGGGDYGYTF
TGCAGCGTTGAGACTCGCTGGGGGGGAGGGGACTATGGCTACACCTTC
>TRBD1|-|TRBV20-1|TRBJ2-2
CSARISPGQEYTGELFF
TGCAGTGCTAGGATTAGTCCGGGACAGGAATACACCGGGGAGCTGTTTTTT
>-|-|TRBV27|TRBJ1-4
CASSFRTNEKLFF
TGTGCCAGCAGCTTTCGAACTAATGAAAAACTGTTTTTT
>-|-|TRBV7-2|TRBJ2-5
CASSPNKGRETQYF
TGTGCCAGCAGCCCTAACAAAGGCCGAGAGACCCAGTACTTC
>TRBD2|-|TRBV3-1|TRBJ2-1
CASSQLRMGLAGGEQFF
TGTGCCAGCAGCCAACTACGTATGGGACTAGCGGGAGGTGAGCAGTTCTTC
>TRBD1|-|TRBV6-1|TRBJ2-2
CANSQGAPGTGELFF
TGTGCCAATTCACAGGGGGCGCCGGGCACCGGGGAGCTGTTTTTT